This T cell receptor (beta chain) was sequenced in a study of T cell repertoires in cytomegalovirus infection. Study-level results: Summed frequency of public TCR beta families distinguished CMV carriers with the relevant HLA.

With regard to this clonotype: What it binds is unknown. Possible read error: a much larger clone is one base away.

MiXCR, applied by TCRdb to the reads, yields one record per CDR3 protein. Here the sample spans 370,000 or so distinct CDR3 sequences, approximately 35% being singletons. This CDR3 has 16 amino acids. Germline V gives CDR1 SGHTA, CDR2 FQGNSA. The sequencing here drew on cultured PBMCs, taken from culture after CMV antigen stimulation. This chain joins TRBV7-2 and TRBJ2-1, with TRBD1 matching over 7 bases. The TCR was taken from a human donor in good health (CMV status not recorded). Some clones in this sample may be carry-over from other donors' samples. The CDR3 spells CAGSLRDRRGYNEQFF. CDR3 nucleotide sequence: TGTGCCGGCAGCTTAAGGGACAGAAGAGGCTACAATGAGCAGTTCTTC.